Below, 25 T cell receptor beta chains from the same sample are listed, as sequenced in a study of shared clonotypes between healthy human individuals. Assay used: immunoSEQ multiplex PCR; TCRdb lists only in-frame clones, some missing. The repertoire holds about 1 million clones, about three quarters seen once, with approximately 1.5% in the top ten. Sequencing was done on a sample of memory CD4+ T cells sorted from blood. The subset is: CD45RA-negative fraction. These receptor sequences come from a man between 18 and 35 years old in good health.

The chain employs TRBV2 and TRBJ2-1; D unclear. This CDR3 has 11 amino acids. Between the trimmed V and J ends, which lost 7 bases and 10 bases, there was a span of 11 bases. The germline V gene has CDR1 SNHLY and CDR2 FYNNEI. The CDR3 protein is CASKYGSEQFF. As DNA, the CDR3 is TGTGCCAGCAAGTATGGGTCGGAGCAGTTCTTC.

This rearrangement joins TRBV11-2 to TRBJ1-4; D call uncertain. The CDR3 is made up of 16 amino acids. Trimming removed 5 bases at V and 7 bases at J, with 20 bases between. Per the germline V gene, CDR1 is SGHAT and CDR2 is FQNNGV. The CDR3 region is CASSHGVDLGGEKLFF. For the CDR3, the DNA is TGTGCCAGCAGCCATGGGGTCGACTTAGGAGGTGAAAAACTGTTTTTT. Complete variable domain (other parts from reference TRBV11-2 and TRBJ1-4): EAGVAQSPRYKIIEKRQSVAFWCNPISGHATLYWYQQILGQGPKLLIQFQNNGVVDDSQLPKDRFSAERLKGVDSTLKIQPAKLEDSAVYLCASSHGVDLGGEKLFFGSGTQLSVL.

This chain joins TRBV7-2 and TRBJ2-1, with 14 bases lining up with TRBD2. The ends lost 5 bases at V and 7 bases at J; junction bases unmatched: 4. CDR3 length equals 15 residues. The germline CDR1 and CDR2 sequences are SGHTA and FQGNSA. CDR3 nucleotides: TGTGCCAGCAGCACCGGGACTAGCGGGAGAAATGAGCAGTTCTTC. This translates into CASSTGTSGRNEQFF. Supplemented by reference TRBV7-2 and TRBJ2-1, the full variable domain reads GAGVSQSPSNKVTEKGKDVELRCDPISGHTALYWYRQSLGQGLEFLIYFQGNSAPDKSGLPSDRFSAERTGGSVSTLTIQRTQQEDSAVYLCASSTGTSGRNEQFFGPGTRLTVL.

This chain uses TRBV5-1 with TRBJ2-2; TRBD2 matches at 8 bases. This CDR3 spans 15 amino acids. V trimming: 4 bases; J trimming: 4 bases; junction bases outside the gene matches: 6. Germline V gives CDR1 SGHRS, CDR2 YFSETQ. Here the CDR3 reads CASSTREGGTGELFF. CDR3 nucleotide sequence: TGCGCCAGCAGCACCCGGGAGGGGGGCACCGGGGAGCTGTTTTTT.

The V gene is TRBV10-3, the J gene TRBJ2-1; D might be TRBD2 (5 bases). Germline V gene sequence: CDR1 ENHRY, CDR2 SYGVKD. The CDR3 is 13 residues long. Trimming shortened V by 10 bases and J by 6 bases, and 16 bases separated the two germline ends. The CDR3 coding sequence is TGTGCCACCCTCCTAGCTTCGGGCAATGAGCAGTTCTTC. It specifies CATLLASGNEQFF.

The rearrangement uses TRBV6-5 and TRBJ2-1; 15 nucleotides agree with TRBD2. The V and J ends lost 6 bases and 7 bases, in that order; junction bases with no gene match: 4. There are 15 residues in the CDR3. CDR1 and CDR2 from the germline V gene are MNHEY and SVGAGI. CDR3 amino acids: CASSPGLAGGNEQFF. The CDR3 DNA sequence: TGTGCCAGCAGCCCCGGACTAGCGGGGGGGAATGAGCAGTTCTTC.

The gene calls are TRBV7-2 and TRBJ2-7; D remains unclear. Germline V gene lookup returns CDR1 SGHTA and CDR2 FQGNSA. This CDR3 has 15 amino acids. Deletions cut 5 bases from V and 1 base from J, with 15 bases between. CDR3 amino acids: CASSLSRSMSYEQYF. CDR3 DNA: TGTGCCAGCAGCCTCTCGCGGAGTATGTCCTACGAGCAGTACTTC.

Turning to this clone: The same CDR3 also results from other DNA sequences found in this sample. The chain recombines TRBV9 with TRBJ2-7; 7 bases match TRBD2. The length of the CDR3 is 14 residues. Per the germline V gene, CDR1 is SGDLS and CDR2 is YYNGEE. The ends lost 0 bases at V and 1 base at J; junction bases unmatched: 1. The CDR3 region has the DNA TGTGCCAGCAGCGTAGACGGGAGGTCCTACGAGCAGTACTTC. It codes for CASSVDGRSYEQYF.

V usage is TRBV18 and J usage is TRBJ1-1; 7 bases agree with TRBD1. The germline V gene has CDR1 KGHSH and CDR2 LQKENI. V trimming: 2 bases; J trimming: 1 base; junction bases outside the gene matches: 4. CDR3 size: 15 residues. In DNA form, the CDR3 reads TGTGCCAGCTCACCATCCGGGACAGCGAACACTGAAGCTTTCTTT. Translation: CASSPSGTANTEAFF.

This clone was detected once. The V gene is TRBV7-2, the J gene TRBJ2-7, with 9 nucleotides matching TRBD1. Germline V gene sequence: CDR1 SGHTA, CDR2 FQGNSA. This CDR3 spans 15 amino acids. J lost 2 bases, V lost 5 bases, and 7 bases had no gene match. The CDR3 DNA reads TGTGCCAGCAGCGCAGGACAGGGGCGCACCTACGAGCAGTACTTC. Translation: CASSAGQGRTYEQYF.

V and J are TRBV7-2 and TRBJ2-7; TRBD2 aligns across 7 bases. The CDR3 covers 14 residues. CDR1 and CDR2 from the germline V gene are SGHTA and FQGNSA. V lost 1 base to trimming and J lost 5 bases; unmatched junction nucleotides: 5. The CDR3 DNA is TGTGCCAGCAGCTTAGTTTGGGGGAGGGACGAGCAGTACTTC. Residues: CASSLVWGRDEQYF.

For the CDR3, the DNA is TGTGCCAGCAGCTTAGGTGTAGCGGGAGTGGCAGATACGCAGTATTTT. As protein: CASSLGVAGVADTQYF. The J gene is TRBJ2-3, the V gene TRBV7-2, with 9 positions matching TRBD2. Germline V gene sequence: CDR1 SGHTA, CDR2 FQGNSA. With 1 base clipped from V and 4 bases from J, the junction kept 6 bases outside the gene matches. The CDR3 covers 16 residues.

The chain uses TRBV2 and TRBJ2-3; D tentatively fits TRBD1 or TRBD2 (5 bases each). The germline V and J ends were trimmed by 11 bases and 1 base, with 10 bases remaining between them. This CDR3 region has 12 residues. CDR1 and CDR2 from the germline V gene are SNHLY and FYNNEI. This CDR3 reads CAGGRRTDTQYF. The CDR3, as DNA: TGTGCCGGGGGACGACGCACAGATACGCAGTATTTT.

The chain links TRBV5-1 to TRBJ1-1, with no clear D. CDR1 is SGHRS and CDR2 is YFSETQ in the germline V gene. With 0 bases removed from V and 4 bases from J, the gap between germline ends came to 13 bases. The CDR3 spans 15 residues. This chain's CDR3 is CASSLVGELITEAFF. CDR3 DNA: TGCGCCAGCAGCTTGGTTGGGGAGTTGATCACTGAAGCTTTCTTT.

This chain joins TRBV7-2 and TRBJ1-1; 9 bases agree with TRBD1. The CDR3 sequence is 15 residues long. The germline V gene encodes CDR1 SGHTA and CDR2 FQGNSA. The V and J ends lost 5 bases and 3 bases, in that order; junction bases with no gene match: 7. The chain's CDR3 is CASSPGDRVYTEAFF. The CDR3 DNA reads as TGTGCCAGCAGCCCGGGGGACAGGGTTTACACTGAAGCTTTCTTT.

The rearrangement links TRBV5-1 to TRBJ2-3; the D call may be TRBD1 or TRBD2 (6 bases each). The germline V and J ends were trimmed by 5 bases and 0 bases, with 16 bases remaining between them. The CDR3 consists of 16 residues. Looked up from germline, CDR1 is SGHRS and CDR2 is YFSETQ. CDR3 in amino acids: CASRSGASPSTDTQYF. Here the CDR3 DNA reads TGCGCCAGCAGATCGGGGGCGTCCCCTAGCACAGATACGCAGTATTTT.

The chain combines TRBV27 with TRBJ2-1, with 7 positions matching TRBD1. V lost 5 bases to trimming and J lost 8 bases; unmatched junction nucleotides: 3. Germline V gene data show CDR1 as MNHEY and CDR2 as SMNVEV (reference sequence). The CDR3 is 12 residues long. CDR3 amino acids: CASSNRGYEQFF. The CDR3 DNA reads TGTGCCAGCAGTAACAGGGGCTATGAGCAGTTCTTC.

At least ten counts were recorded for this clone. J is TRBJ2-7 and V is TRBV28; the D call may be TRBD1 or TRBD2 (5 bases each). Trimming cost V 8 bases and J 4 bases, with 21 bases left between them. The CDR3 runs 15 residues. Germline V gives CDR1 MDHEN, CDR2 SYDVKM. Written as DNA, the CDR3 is TGTGCCAGCCATTCTCTGGGGACCGCGCGTTACGAGCAGTACTTC. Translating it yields CASHSLGTARYEQYF.

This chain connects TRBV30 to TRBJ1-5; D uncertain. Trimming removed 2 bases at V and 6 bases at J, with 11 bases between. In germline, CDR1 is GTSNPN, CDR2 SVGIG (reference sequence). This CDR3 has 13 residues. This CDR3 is CAWSSQAGQPQHF. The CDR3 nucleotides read TGTGCCTGGAGTAGCCAGGCGGGTCAGCCCCAGCATTTT.

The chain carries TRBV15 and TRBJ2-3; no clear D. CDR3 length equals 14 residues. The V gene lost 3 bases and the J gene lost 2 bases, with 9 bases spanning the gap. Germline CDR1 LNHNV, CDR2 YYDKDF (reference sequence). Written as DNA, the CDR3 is TGTGCCACCAGCAGTAAGGGATTCACAGATACGCAGTATTTT. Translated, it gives CATSSKGFTDTQYF.

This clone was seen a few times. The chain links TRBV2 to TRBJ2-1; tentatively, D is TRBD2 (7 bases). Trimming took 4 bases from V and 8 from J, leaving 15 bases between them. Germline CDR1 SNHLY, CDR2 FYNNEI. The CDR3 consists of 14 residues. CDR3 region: CASSAGGGQDEQFF. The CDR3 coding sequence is TGTGCCAGCAGTGCTGGGGGGGGGCAGGATGAGCAGTTCTTC.

CDR3 DNA sequence: TGTGCCAGCAGCTTAAAACATACGCAGTATTTT. The encoded protein is CASSLKHTQYF. The V and J genes are TRBV7-2 and TRBJ2-3; D gene uncertain. The CDR3 has 11 residues. Trimming stripped 2 bases from V and 7 bases from J, with 4 bases between. Germline CDR1 SGHTA, CDR2 FQGNSA.

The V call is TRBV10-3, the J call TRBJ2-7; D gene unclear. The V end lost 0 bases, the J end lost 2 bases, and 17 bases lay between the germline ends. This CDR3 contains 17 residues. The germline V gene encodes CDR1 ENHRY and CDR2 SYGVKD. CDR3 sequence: CAISESIITAVTYEQYF. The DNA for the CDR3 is TGTGCCATCAGTGAGTCGATTATAACAGCCGTTACCTACGAGCAGTACTTC.

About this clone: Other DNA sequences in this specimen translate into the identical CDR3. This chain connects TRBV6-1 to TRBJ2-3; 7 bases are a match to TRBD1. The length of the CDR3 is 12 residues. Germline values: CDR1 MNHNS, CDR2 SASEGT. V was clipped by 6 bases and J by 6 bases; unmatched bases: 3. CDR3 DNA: TGTGCCAGCAGGACAGGGACGGATACGCAGTATTTT. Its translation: CASRTGTDTQYF.

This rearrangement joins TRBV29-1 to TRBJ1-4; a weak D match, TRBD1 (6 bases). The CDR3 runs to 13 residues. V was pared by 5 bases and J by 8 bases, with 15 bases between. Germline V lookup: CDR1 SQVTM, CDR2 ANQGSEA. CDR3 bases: TGCAGCGTTATACCGGGAGGGGGAGAAAAACTGTTTTTT. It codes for CSVIPGGGEKLFF.